This T cell receptor beta chain is from a study of blood T cell repertoires in COVID-19. About the research overall: COVID-19 samples from acute and convalescent phases originated in the United States, Italy and Spain.

Individuals drawn from about 26 US areas were roughly 18 to 95 years old. Donors were grouped by their self-reported clinical history. Among Cohort 3 donors, those recovered had two negative PCRs, clearance, or symptom resolution. Sequencing used immunoSEQ multiplex PCR; TCRdb keeps in-frame clones, though not all of them. The sample has 250,000 or so clones, under 90% seen once; the top ten hold roughly 1.8%. Per germline, CDR1 SGHAT and CDR2 FQNNGV. V lost 5 bases and J 3 bases, leaving 14 bases between the germline ends. The CDR3 spans 15 residues. The clonotype was recovered from a man between 60 and 75 years old who had recovered from COVID-19. V gene TRBV11-2 combines with J gene TRBJ2-1; possibly TRBD2 for D (6 bases). The sequencing input was PBMCs or T cells enriched from blood (not recorded which). CDR3 nucleotide sequence: TGTGCCAGCAGCCCCCGACTAGATATCTACAATGAGCAGTTCTTC. Encoded protein: CASSPRLDIYNEQFF.